Described below is a single TCR beta chain sequence and its context. Its antigen is unknown. The ends were cut back, 7 bases at V and 0 bases at J, with 6 bases in the middle. The length of the CDR3 is 13 residues. Germline loops: CDR1 LNHDA, CDR2 SQIVND (reference sequence). The second PCR ran roughly 6 to 11 cycles with a sample-barcoded 5' primer and J-beta primers. TCRdb passed the 5' RACE reads through MiXCR, listing each CDR3 protein once. The data contain a few hundred thousand distinct CDR3 sequences, 25% to 30% of them singletons. The study isolated at least 6.5 million PBMCs from each sample. The sample comes from a study of blood T cells in healthy people across ages. Broader study findings: Strong correlation existed between TCR beta diversity and naive T cell percentage.

The sequence was obtained from a woman between 65 and 79 years old in good health. Input material: blood. The chain uses TRBV19 and TRBJ2-2; no reliable D call. CDR3 bases: TGTGCCAGTATAACTGCGAACACCGGGGAGCTGTTTTTT. Its protein product is CASITANTGELFF. The complete variable domain, with remaining parts taken from reference TRBV19 and TRBJ2-2, reads DGGITQSPKYLFRKEGQNVTLSCEQNLNHDAMYWYRQDPGQGLRLIYYSQIVNDFQKGDIAEGYSVSREKKESFPLTVTSAQKNPTAFYLCASITANTGELFFGEGSRLTVL.